These 22 T cell receptor beta chains originate from one sample sequenced in a study of blood T cell repertoires in COVID-19. Sequencing was performed with immunoSEQ multiplex PCR; in TCRdb, only in-frame clones are kept and a portion is missing. The sample holds approximately 390,000 clones, 87% seen once. Specimen: PBMCs or T cells enriched from blood (not recorded which). The receptors here all came from a woman between 50 and 59 years old who had recovered from COVID-19.

In this sample, this clone turned up a few times. The chain uses TRBV15 and TRBJ2-1, with 9 bases aligning to TRBD2. Looked up from germline, CDR1 is LNHNV and CDR2 is YYDKDF (reference sequence). The V and J ends lost 0 bases and 7 bases, in that order; junction bases with no gene match: 4. This CDR3 is built from 15 residues. The CDR3 coding sequence is TGTGCCACCAGCAGAGATGCCCTAGCGGGGAATGAGCAGTTCTTC. This gives the protein CATSRDALAGNEQFF.

V gene TRBV19 combines with J gene TRBJ2-1; TRBD2 matches 8 bases. Germline CDR1 LNHDA, CDR2 SQIVND (reference sequence). The CDR3 loop spans 13 amino acids. V gave up 7 bases and J gave up 4 bases; unmatched junction bases: 3. CDR3 DNA: TGTGCCAGTAAACTAGCGGAGTACAATGAGCAGTTCTTC. Translating it yields CASKLAEYNEQFF.

The sample holds a few counts of this clone. The chain joins TRBV2 to TRBJ2-3; tentative D call: TRBD1 (5 bases). This CDR3 has 14 amino acids. V lost 2 bases to trimming and J lost 2 bases, with 8 bases between them. Germline values: CDR1 SNHLY, CDR2 FYNNEI. The CDR3 reads CASSERGNTDTQYF. In DNA, the CDR3 is TGTGCCAGCAGTGAAAGGGGAAACACAGATACGCAGTATTTT.

This chain joins TRBV7-9 and TRBJ1-1; D not resolved. Germline lookup yields CDR1 SEHNR and CDR2 FQNEAQ (reference sequence). The V and J ends lost 8 bases and 1 base respectively, with 8 bases between them. This CDR3 comprises 12 residues. This chain's CDR3 is CASEARNTEAFF. DNA of the CDR3: TGTGCCAGCGAGGCCAGGAACACTGAAGCTTTCTTT.

This clone showed up just once. This chain connects TRBV7-2 to TRBJ1-1, with 11 bases identical to TRBD1. Looked up from germline, CDR1 is SGHTA and CDR2 is FQGNSA. V shed 5 bases and J 4 bases; nucleotides not matched to a gene: 9. The CDR3 extends over 16 amino acids. The CDR3 nucleotides are TGTGCCAGCAGCGGGACAGGGGGAAGTTTGATCACTGAAGCTTTCTTT. This translates into CASSGTGGSLITEAFF.

V gene TRBV28 combines with J gene TRBJ1-4; TRBD1 matches at 7 bases. The V gene's germline CDR1 is MDHEN and CDR2 SYDVKM. V dropped 3 bases and J dropped 0; count of bases not matched to a gene: 4. The CDR3 contains 16 residues. As DNA, the CDR3 is TGTGCCAGCAGTTTGTTCGGGACAGCAACTAATGAAAAACTGTTTTTT. This translates into CASSLFGTATNEKLFF.

The chain couples TRBV6-5 to TRBJ1-5, with a tentative D call TRBD1 (5 bases). This CDR3 is built from 15 residues. Germline assignment: CDR1 MNHEY and CDR2 SVGAGI. V lost 6 bases and J 0 bases, leaving 12 bases between the germline ends. CDR3 DNA: TGTGCCAGCAGGTCACAGGAACTTAGCAATCAGCCCCAGCATTTT. Protein sequence: CASRSQELSNQPQHF.

In its sample, this clone was seen a few times. The chain uses TRBV28 and TRBJ1-1, with TRBD1 identical over 8 bases. V lost 6 bases to trimming and J lost 1 base; unmatched junction nucleotides: 4. From germline, CDR1 is MDHEN and CDR2 SYDVKM. This CDR3 has 14 amino acids. In nucleotides, the CDR3 is TGTGCCAGCAGAGTCGACAGGGGGAACACTGAAGCTTTCTTT. Amino acids: CASRVDRGNTEAFF.

The V gene is TRBV3-1 (or the pseudogene TRBV3-2), the J gene TRBJ2-1, with TRBD1 identical over 10 bases. CDR1 LGHDT and CDR2 YNNKEL come from the germline V gene (reference sequence). With 1 base clipped from V and 5 bases from J, the junction kept 5 bases outside the gene matches. The CDR3 covers 16 residues. The CDR3 nucleotides are TGTGCCAGCAGCCAAGGTTGGGGACAGGGGCACAATGAGCAGTTCTTC. It codes for CASSQGWGQGHNEQFF.

This chain connects TRBV27 to TRBJ1-2, with TRBD1 identical over 7 bases. Germline V gives CDR1 MNHEY, CDR2 SMNVEV (reference sequence). The CDR3 consists of 14 residues. Unmatched junction bases numbered 8, after V lost 5 bases and J lost 5 bases. CDR3 sequence (DNA): TGTGCCAGCAGTCTCCGGGACAGTGGTTATGGCTACACCTTC. It yields the protein CASSLRDSGYGYTF.

This chain's CDR3 is CASILGGGSTYGYTF. The CDR3 DNA reads as TGTGCCAGCATCCTAGGGGGGGGGAGTACCTATGGCTACACCTTC. This chain connects TRBV7-2 to TRBJ1-2, with a possible D match to TRBD1 (6 bases). The CDR3 loop spans 15 amino acids. The V gene lost 7 bases and the J gene lost 4 bases, with 19 bases spanning the gap. CDR1 is SGHTA, CDR2 FQGNSA, per germline.

This sequence joins TRBV7-2 and TRBJ1-5; D is undetermined. Looked up from germline, CDR1 is SGHTA and CDR2 is FQGNSA. V was clipped by 1 base and J by 6 bases, with 16 bases between them. The CDR3 totals 16 residues. DNA for the CDR3: TGTGCCAGCAGCTTAGAGGCGGCCGTATCGGTTCAGCCCCAGCATTTT. It codes for CASSLEAAVSVQPQHF.

The chain is built from TRBV5-1 and TRBJ1-2; the match to TRBD1 covers 7 bases. Germline trimming cut 1 base from V and 9 bases from J; bases unmatched to any gene: 9. Germline loops: CDR1 SGHRS, CDR2 YFSETQ. The CDR3 spans 14 residues. The CDR3 sequence is CASSLFWQGDSYTF. CDR3 sequence (DNA): TGCGCCAGCAGCTTGTTTTGGCAGGGGGACAGCTACACCTTC.

The genes are TRBV16 and TRBJ1-1; 7 bases map to TRBD1. Germline values: CDR1 KGHSY, CDR2 FQNENV. The CDR3 is 15 amino acids. V shed 4 bases, J shed 3 bases, and the junction held 8 bases outside the gene matches. The CDR3 DNA sequence: TGTGCCAGCAGCCGCACAGGGGCTCAGGACACTGAAGCTTTCTTT. Translating it yields CASSRTGAQDTEAFF.

The rearrangement links TRBV2 to TRBJ2-1; 10 bases map to TRBD2. V was pared by 6 bases and J by 8 bases, with 4 bases of the junction left unmatched. The CDR3 loop spans 13 amino acids. The germline V gene has CDR1 SNHLY and CDR2 FYNNEI. CDR3 coding DNA: TGTGCCAGCAGGGCCGGGACTAGCGATGAGCAGTTCTTC. It translates to CASRAGTSDEQFF.

The chain employs TRBV7-9 and TRBJ1-1, with D unresolved. V shed 2 bases and J shed 7 bases, with 11 bases lying between them. CDR3 length: 13 amino acids. Germline loops: CDR1 SEHNR, CDR2 FQNEAQ (reference sequence). The CDR3 region has the DNA TGTGCCAGCAGCTTATCCTGGTTCGGTGAAGCTTTCTTT. This gives the protein CASSLSWFGEAFF.

The chain employs TRBV7-8 and TRBJ1-3; D gene ambiguous. V shed 3 bases and J shed 0 bases, with 6 bases lying between them. CDR1 is SGHVS, CDR2 FQNEAQ, per germline. This CDR3 region has 14 residues. CDR3 protein: CASSFTDSGNTIYF. The CDR3 DNA follows: TGTGCCAGCAGCTTTACAGACTCTGGAAACACCATATATTTT.

The chain joins TRBV4-1 to TRBJ1-1, with D possibly being TRBD1 (6 bases). The CDR3 extends over 13 amino acids. Germline V CDR1 and CDR2: MGHRA, YSYEKL. Trimming cost V 6 bases and J 11 bases, with 19 bases left between them. The CDR3 DNA is TGCGCCAGCAGTAGGACAGCCCCGGTGGGGGCTTTCTTT. Translating gives CASSRTAPVGAFF.

The rearrangement links TRBV6-2 or TRBV6-3 to TRBJ2-3; D possibly corresponds to TRBD2 (5 bases). Trimming left V 3 bases short and J 4 bases short, with 20 bases between. Looked up from germline, CDR1 is MNHEY and CDR2 is SVGEGT. This CDR3 is built from 17 residues. CDR3 loop: CASSYQSGGMAADTQYF. The CDR3 DNA sequence: TGTGCCAGCAGTTATCAAAGCGGAGGTATGGCGGCAGATACGCAGTATTTT.

This clone was seen once. DNA of the CDR3: TGTGCCATCAGCCCTAGCGGGGCCTACAATGAGCAGTTCTTC. As protein: CAISPSGAYNEQFF. This chain links TRBV10-3 with TRBJ2-1; 9 bases align to TRBD2. The CDR3 covers 14 residues. Germline lookup yields CDR1 ENHRY and CDR2 SYGVKD. Trimming at V came to 6 bases and at J to 2 bases, leaving 2 bases not matched to a gene.

This rearrangement joins TRBV13 to TRBJ2-3; 9 bases align to TRBD2. The germline gives CDR1 PRHDT, CDR2 FYEKMQ (reference sequence). With V trimmed by 3 bases and J by 1 base, 2 bases remained unmatched. This CDR3 region has 15 residues. The CDR3 DNA sequence: TGTGCCAGCAGCTTCCGCGGGGGGGGCACAGATACGCAGTATTTT. Its translation: CASSFRGGGTDTQYF.

The chain carries TRBV15 and TRBJ1-1, with no clear D. Germline V CDR1 and CDR2: LNHNV, YYDKDF (reference sequence). Trimming took 5 bases from V and 3 from J, leaving 19 bases between them. This CDR3 is built from 16 residues. The CDR3, as DNA: TGTGCCACCAGCGACCTGGGTACGAGAGGCGACACTGAAGCTTTCTTT. It specifies CATSDLGTRGDTEAFF.